The rows below give T cell receptor beta chains drawn from one sample of a study of shared clonotypes between healthy human individuals. Libraries were prepared by immunoSEQ multiplex PCR; TCRdb keeps only in-frame clonotypes and omits some of them. The sample has roughly 2 million clones, 95% seen once. The sequenced material came from naive CD4+ T cells sorted from blood. Source of these receptors: a man younger than 35 in good health. Each CDR3 is given with its conserved first and last residue. D genes are given only for firm matches. The size field is filled for only some rows; it gives once, few, many or a size class.

CDR3nt: TGTGCCATCAGTGAGTACCAGAACACCGGGGAGCTGTTTTTT; CDR3aa: CAISEYQNTGELFF; abundance: NA; j_gene: TRBJ2-2; len: 14; v_gene: TRBV10-3; d_gene: NA
CDR3nt: TGTGCCAGCAGCCATCCAGGGGGGGCCGCGAACACTGAAGCTTTCTTT; CDR3aa: CASSHPGGAANTEAFF; abundance: NA; j_gene: TRBJ1-1; len: 16; v_gene: TRBV5-4; d_gene: TRBD1
CDR3nt: TGTGCCAGTCGAGAACGTAGCAAAAACATTCAGTACTTC; CDR3aa: CASRERSKNIQYF; abundance: NA; j_gene: TRBJ2-4; len: 13; v_gene: TRBV25-1; d_gene: NA
CDR3nt: TGTGCCAGCAGCTTAGAAGTTGGGCAGGGGCATCAGCCCCAGCATTTT; CDR3aa: CASSLEVGQGHQPQHF; abundance: NA; j_gene: TRBJ1-5; len: 16; v_gene: TRBV7-2; d_gene: NA
CDR3nt: TGTGCCAGCTCCCCTCTTGGCGGGGGCGCGGACTACGAGCAGTACTTC; CDR3aa: CASSPLGGGADYEQYF; abundance: NA; j_gene: TRBJ2-7; len: 16; v_gene: TRBV18; d_gene: NA
CDR3nt: TGTGCCTGGAGTGAAAATAGCAATCAGCCCCAGCATTTT; CDR3aa: CAWSENSNQPQHF; abundance: once; j_gene: TRBJ1-5; len: 13; v_gene: TRBV30; d_gene: NA
CDR3nt: TGTGCCAGCAGCCCCCGCGAGGGGGCCTACGAGCAGTACTTC; CDR3aa: CASSPREGAYEQYF; abundance: NA; j_gene: TRBJ2-7; len: 14; v_gene: TRBV7-8; d_gene: NA
CDR3nt: TGCGCCAGCAGCTTGGCTAGCGGGAGATTCACAGATACGCAGTATTTT; CDR3aa: CASSLASGRFTDTQYF; abundance: NA; j_gene: TRBJ2-3; len: 16; v_gene: TRBV5-1; d_gene: TRBD2
CDR3nt: TGTGCCAGCGGAATAATAGCGGGGATGGAGACCCAGTACTTC; CDR3aa: CASGIIAGMETQYF; abundance: NA; j_gene: TRBJ2-5; len: 14; v_gene: TRBV6-4; d_gene: TRBD2
CDR3nt: TGTGCCAGCAGCTTGACACAGGGGCCAGAGACCCAGTACTTC; CDR3aa: CASSLTQGPETQYF; abundance: NA; j_gene: TRBJ2-5; len: 14; v_gene: TRBV7-2; d_gene: TRBD1
CDR3nt: TGTGCCAGCACCCCGGGGGGGTGGGTTACCTACGAGCAGTACTTC; CDR3aa: CASTPGGWVTYEQYF; abundance: NA; j_gene: TRBJ2-7; len: 15; v_gene: TRBV28; d_gene: TRBD2
CDR3nt: TGTGCCAGCAGCACCCCGGGACTAGCGGGAGTCAATGAGCAGTTCTTC; CDR3aa: CASSTPGLAGVNEQFF; abundance: NA; j_gene: TRBJ2-1; len: 16; v_gene: TRBV5-4; d_gene: TRBD2
CDR3nt: TGTGCCATCAGTGGCGGACAGGGGATGAACACTGAAGCTTTCTTT; CDR3aa: CAISGGQGMNTEAFF; abundance: NA; j_gene: TRBJ1-1; len: 15; v_gene: TRBV10-3; d_gene: TRBD1
CDR3nt: TGCGCCAGCAGTTTTGGACTAGCGGGGATCTCCTACAATGAGCAGTTCTTC; CDR3aa: CASSFGLAGISYNEQFF; abundance: NA; j_gene: TRBJ2-1; len: 17; v_gene: TRBV5-1; d_gene: TRBD2
CDR3nt: TGCGCCAGCAGCCCGGACGTAGGGGGCTACGAGCAGTACTTC; CDR3aa: CASSPDVGGYEQYF; abundance: NA; j_gene: TRBJ2-7; len: 14; v_gene: TRBV5-1; d_gene: NA
CDR3nt: TGTGCCTGGAGACTGACAGGATCCACCGGGGAGCTGTTTTTT; CDR3aa: CAWRLTGSTGELFF; abundance: NA; j_gene: TRBJ2-2; len: 14; v_gene: TRBV30; d_gene: NA
CDR3nt: TGTGCCAGCAGTTTAACTTACGTGGGGCTGAGCAATGAGCAGTTCTTC; CDR3aa: CASSLTYVGLSNEQFF; abundance: once; j_gene: TRBJ2-1; len: 16; v_gene: TRBV27; d_gene: NA
CDR3nt: TGTGCCAGCAGCAAGGGGGCTGACTATGGCTACACCTTC; CDR3aa: CASSKGADYGYTF; abundance: NA; j_gene: TRBJ1-2; len: 13; v_gene: TRBV21-1; d_gene: NA
CDR3nt: TGCGCCAGCAGCTTACAGGGTTCGAAGTTCTTC; CDR3aa: CASSLQGSKFF; abundance: NA; j_gene: TRBJ2-1; len: 11; v_gene: TRBV5-1; d_gene: NA
CDR3nt: TGTGCCAGCAGTTACTCCGGTAGGGGGTACACAGATACGCAGTATTTT; CDR3aa: CASSYSGRGYTDTQYF; abundance: NA; j_gene: TRBJ2-3; len: 16; v_gene: TRBV6-6; d_gene: NA
CDR3nt: TGTGCCAGCAGTCCACCAGGGATTTATCAGCCCCAGCATTTT; CDR3aa: CASSPPGIYQPQHF; abundance: once; j_gene: TRBJ1-5; len: 14; v_gene: TRBV28; d_gene: NA
CDR3nt: TGTGCCAGCAGCTTAGACCCATATAACACTGAAGCTTTCTTT; CDR3aa: CASSLDPYNTEAFF; abundance: once; j_gene: TRBJ1-1; len: 14; v_gene: TRBV11-2; d_gene: NA
CDR3nt: TGTGCCAGCAGCACCCAGGGGTACAATGAGCAGTTCTTC; CDR3aa: CASSTQGYNEQFF; abundance: NA; j_gene: TRBJ2-1; len: 13; v_gene: TRBV6-1; d_gene: NA
CDR3nt: TGTGCCAGCAGTTTCCGAGGAACGAACACTGAAGCTTTCTTT; CDR3aa: CASSFRGTNTEAFF; abundance: NA; j_gene: TRBJ1-1; len: 14; v_gene: TRBV27; d_gene: NA
CDR3nt: TGTGCCAGCAGCTTAGACGCTAGCGGGTCCCTCTTACACAATGAGCAGTTCTTC; CDR3aa: CASSLDASGSLLHNEQFF; abundance: NA; j_gene: TRBJ2-1; len: 18; v_gene: TRBV7-9; d_gene: TRBD2
CDR3nt: TGTGCCAGCAGCGTAGGTGGGTCGGGACCGGTACCCGAGCAGTACTTC; CDR3aa: CASSVGGSGPVPEQYF; abundance: NA; j_gene: TRBJ2-7; len: 16; v_gene: TRBV9; d_gene: NA
CDR3nt: TGTGCCAGCAGCTTGAGCAGTTATAGCAATCAGCCCCAGCATTTT; CDR3aa: CASSLSSYSNQPQHF; abundance: NA; j_gene: TRBJ1-5; len: 15; v_gene: TRBV5-6; d_gene: NA
CDR3nt: TGTGCCAGCAGCTCCCCATGTGGGGACTCGAGGGAAGAGACCCAGTACTTC; CDR3aa: CASSSPCGDSREETQYF; abundance: NA; j_gene: TRBJ2-5; len: 17; v_gene: TRBV21-1; d_gene: NA
CDR3nt: TGTGCCAGCTCACAGAGGACAGGGTACGAGCAGTACTTC; CDR3aa: CASSQRTGYEQYF; abundance: NA; j_gene: TRBJ2-7; len: 13; v_gene: TRBV18; d_gene: TRBD1
CDR3nt: TGCGCCAGCAGCATCAGGGACAGGGTCGATGAGCAGTTCTTC; CDR3aa: CASSIRDRVDEQFF; abundance: NA; j_gene: TRBJ2-1; len: 14; v_gene: TRBV5-1; d_gene: TRBD1
CDR3nt: TGCGCCAGCAGCTTGGTGGGGACAGTGAACACTGAAGCTTTCTTT; CDR3aa: CASSLVGTVNTEAFF; abundance: NA; j_gene: TRBJ1-1; len: 15; v_gene: TRBV5-1; d_gene: TRBD1
CDR3nt: TGTGCCAGCAGCTTTCAGGCGAACACTGAAGCTTTCTTT; CDR3aa: CASSFQANTEAFF; abundance: few; j_gene: TRBJ1-1; len: 13; v_gene: TRBV7-3; d_gene: NA
CDR3nt: TGCGCCAGCAGCCTCGGACACATAGATCAGCCCCAGCATTTT; CDR3aa: CASSLGHIDQPQHF; abundance: NA; j_gene: TRBJ1-5; len: 14; v_gene: TRBV4-1; d_gene: NA
CDR3nt: TGTGCCAGCAGCCAAATCCTGACAGGGAGTAATTCACCCCTCCACTTT; CDR3aa: CASSQILTGSNSPLHF; abundance: NA; j_gene: TRBJ1-6; len: 16; v_gene: TRBV7-9; d_gene: TRBD1
CDR3nt: TGTGCCAGTAGTAGAACGACGGGAGATGAAAAACTGTTTTTT; CDR3aa: CASSRTTGDEKLFF; abundance: NA; j_gene: TRBJ1-4; len: 14; v_gene: TRBV19; d_gene: NA
CDR3nt: TGTGCCAGCAGTTGGGGACAGGCGTTACAAGAGACCCAGTACTTC; CDR3aa: CASSWGQALQETQYF; abundance: NA; j_gene: TRBJ2-5; len: 15; v_gene: TRBV6-6; d_gene: TRBD1
CDR3nt: TGTGCCAGCAGCCGATCCGACAGGAGCTCCTACGAGCAGTACTTC; CDR3aa: CASSRSDRSSYEQYF; abundance: NA; j_gene: TRBJ2-7; len: 15; v_gene: TRBV28; d_gene: NA
CDR3nt: TGCGCCAGCAGTCGCGACCGTAACACTGAAGCTTTCTTT; CDR3aa: CASSRDRNTEAFF; abundance: NA; j_gene: TRBJ1-1; len: 13; v_gene: TRBV5-1; d_gene: NA
CDR3nt: TGTGCCAGCAGCTTGGGGCTCGGCCAGCCCCAGCATTTT; CDR3aa: CASSLGLGQPQHF; abundance: NA; j_gene: TRBJ1-5; len: 13; v_gene: TRBV5-8; d_gene: NA
CDR3nt: TGTGCCAGCAGCCAACCGGGACTAGGCACAGATACGCAGTATTTT; CDR3aa: CASSQPGLGTDTQYF; abundance: once; j_gene: TRBJ2-3; len: 15; v_gene: TRBV7-9; d_gene: TRBD2
CDR3nt: TGTGCCAGCAGCCAGAGGTTCGAGCAGTACTTC; CDR3aa: CASSQRFEQYF; abundance: NA; j_gene: TRBJ2-7; len: 11; v_gene: TRBV7-2; d_gene: NA
CDR3nt: TGTGCCAGCAGTTCCCAGGGGGCTAGGGAGACCCAGTACTTC; CDR3aa: CASSSQGARETQYF; abundance: NA; j_gene: TRBJ2-5; len: 14; v_gene: TRBV7-2; d_gene: TRBD1
CDR3nt: TGTGCCAGCGTACAGGGTTGGGGCAATCAGCCCCAGCATTTT; CDR3aa: CASVQGWGNQPQHF; abundance: NA; j_gene: TRBJ1-5; len: 14; v_gene: TRBV19; d_gene: NA
CDR3nt: TGTGCCAGCAGGGGGACGGGGTCGGGGACCCAGTACTTC; CDR3aa: CASRGTGSGTQYF; abundance: NA; j_gene: TRBJ2-5; len: 13; v_gene: TRBV6-5; d_gene: NA
CDR3nt: TGTGCCAGCAGCTTAGGGATAGGTATTACTGAAGCTTTCTTT; CDR3aa: CASSLGIGITEAFF; abundance: NA; j_gene: TRBJ1-1; len: 14; v_gene: TRBV11-2; d_gene: NA
CDR3nt: TGTGCCAGCAGCCCGGCTAAGGTTTATGGCTACACCTTC; CDR3aa: CASSPAKVYGYTF; abundance: NA; j_gene: TRBJ1-2; len: 13; v_gene: TRBV7-9; d_gene: NA
CDR3nt: TGTGCCAGCAGTTTCGCCGGGACTAGCGGGGCGGCGTACTTC; CDR3aa: CASSFAGTSGAAYF; abundance: NA; j_gene: TRBJ2-7; len: 14; v_gene: TRBV6-5; d_gene: TRBD2
CDR3nt: TGTGCCAGCAGCGAGAGCGGGAGGGCCTCAGTAAGAGATACGCAGTATTTT; CDR3aa: CASSESGRASVRDTQYF; abundance: once; j_gene: TRBJ2-3; len: 17; v_gene: TRBV5-4; d_gene: TRBD2
CDR3nt: TGTGCCAGCAGTGGCTTAGCCAAAAACATTCAGTACTTC; CDR3aa: CASSGLAKNIQYF; abundance: once; j_gene: TRBJ2-4; len: 13; v_gene: TRBV2; d_gene: NA
CDR3nt: TGTGCCAGCAGTAGGGGGACAGGGGGCACCGGGGAGCTGTTTTTT; CDR3aa: CASSRGTGGTGELFF; abundance: NA; j_gene: TRBJ2-2; len: 15; v_gene: TRBV6-5; d_gene: TRBD1